This T cell receptor (beta chain) came from a study of shared clonotypes between healthy human individuals. Study outcomes and limitations: When naive CD4 clonotypes were compared across several donors, around 5% were shared. Estimated clonotype richness was generally higher in naive than memory subsets.

TCRdb's copy holds only in-frame clones and misses some; the assay was immunoSEQ multiplex PCR. Seen here are nearly 600,000 clones, roughly 96% observed once, and the top ten hold 0.085% to 0.11%. In the case of this clone: Antigen: not known.

Cells designated naive CD8 were CD45RO-negative and were positively selected for CCR7, with terminally differentiated effector memory CD45RA+ cells excluded. Participating donors were healthy, HIV-negative adults free of recent acute infections or vaccinations. All the donors were Caucasian adults who lived in Nashville, Tennessee. The CDR3 extends over 17 amino acids. CDR1 is MNHEY and CDR2 is SMNVEV in the germline V gene (reference sequence). V was clipped by 4 bases and J by 3 bases, with 19 bases between them. Sequenced input: naive CD8+ T cells sorted from blood. The chain employs TRBV27 and TRBJ2-1; TRBD2 might be the D (6 bases). This clonotype originated in a young woman in good health. The CDR3 loop reads CASSYGRGSGLYNEQFF. The CDR3 bases are TGTGCCAGCAGTTACGGGCGGGGTAGCGGCCTCTACAATGAGCAGTTCTTC.